This note documents a single TCR beta chain sequence. Its target is unknown. The data belong to a study of T cell responses to AZD1222 COVID-19 vaccine. Notes on the study in general: Baseline testing showed seropositivity in only a handful of AZD1222 recipients. Clonal diversity may have been underestimated in mostly white British donors. Spike-specific TCR breadth and depth both grew after two AZD1222 doses.

Libraries were prepared by immunoSEQ multiplex PCR; TCRdb keeps only in-frame clonotypes and omits some of them. This sample carries approximately 180,000 clones, more than 80% of them seen once, and the ten largest clones take roughly 2.5%. This CDR3 region has 15 residues. Looked up from germline, CDR1 is SGHKS and CDR2 is YYEKEE (reference sequence). V was pared by 0 bases and J by 4 bases, with 11 bases between. This rearrangement joins TRBV5-5 to TRBJ2-1, with D perhaps matching TRBD1 or TRBD2 (6 bases each). The clonotype was recovered from an adult in good health. Specimen: peripheral blood, collected on day 0 of AZD1222 vaccination. The CDR3 nucleotides read TGTGCCAGCAGCTTGGCCCGGGGGCTGTACAATGAGCAGTTCTTC. Translating gives CASSLARGLYNEQFF.